Below, 9 T cell receptor beta chains from the same sample are listed, as sequenced in a study of blood T cell repertoires in COVID-19. The assay was immunoSEQ multiplex PCR, and TCRdb's table has in-frame clones only and misses some. The profile shows roughly 100,000 clones, about 85% of them singletons. The specimen was peripheral blood. The source of these receptors is a woman aged 70 to 79 with active or convalescent COVID-19.

This sequence joins TRBV11-2 and TRBJ1-1; D gene unclear. Germline-derived CDR1 and CDR2 are SGHAT and FQNNGV. The V gene lost 3 bases and the J gene lost 2 bases, with 7 bases spanning the gap. CDR3 size: 13 residues. In DNA form, the CDR3 reads TGTGCCAGCAGCTTGGGCAGAAACACTGAAGCTTTCTTT. Translating it yields CASSLGRNTEAFF.

In its sample, this clone was seen a few times. The chain employs TRBV13 and TRBJ1-2; no firm D call. In germline, CDR1 is PRHDT, CDR2 FYEKMQ (reference sequence). The CDR3 totals 12 residues. With 5 bases removed from V and 2 bases from J, the gap between germline ends came to 6 bases. CDR3 sequence (DNA): TGTGCCAGCAGCCCCTCCAACTATGGCTACACCTTC. Residues: CASSPSNYGYTF.

V usage is TRBV5-1 and J usage is TRBJ1-2, with 9 positions matching TRBD1. With V trimmed by 2 bases and J by 4 bases, 9 bases remained unmatched. This CDR3 comprises 16 residues. Germline V gene lookup returns CDR1 SGHRS and CDR2 YFSETQ. The CDR3: CASSFTGQGNLYGYTF. Here the CDR3 DNA reads TGCGCCAGCAGCTTTACCGGACAGGGGAATCTCTATGGCTACACCTTC.

This chain uses TRBV6-5 with TRBJ1-2; 7 bases line up with TRBD1. The germline V gene has CDR1 MNHEY and CDR2 SVGAGI. The trim removed 2 bases at V and 3 bases at J, leaving 6 bases unmatched. The CDR3 runs to 15 residues. As DNA, the CDR3 is TGTGCCAGCAGTTACCGACAGGGTGGGGACTATGGCTACACCTTC. It encodes CASSYRQGGDYGYTF.

V usage is TRBV5-6 and J usage is TRBJ1-2, with 7 bases that match TRBD1. Germline lookup yields CDR1 SGHDT and CDR2 YYEEEE. The CDR3 covers 14 residues. Trimming took 2 bases from V and 7 from J; bases not matched to a gene: 8. The CDR3 reads CASSFGRQGGGYTF. DNA for the CDR3: TGTGCCAGCAGCTTTGGTCGACAGGGTGGTGGCTACACCTTC.

This clone was observed a single time. This chain uses TRBV6-5 with TRBJ2-7; 8 bases map to TRBD1. Germline lookup yields CDR1 MNHEY and CDR2 SVGAGI. J was trimmed by 3 bases and V by 0 bases; bases with no gene match: 4. The CDR3 has 15 amino acids. The CDR3 loop is CASSYSNRGIYEQYF. The CDR3 nucleotides are TGTGCCAGCAGTTACTCGAACAGGGGGATCTACGAGCAGTACTTC.

This CDR3 is CASSLSTGQYF. The CDR3 DNA reads TGTGCCAGCAGCTTATCGACAGGGCAGTACTTC. V usage is TRBV11-2 and J usage is TRBJ2-7, with D maybe TRBD1 (6 bases). The CDR3 contains 11 residues. Per the germline V gene, CDR1 is SGHAT and CDR2 is FQNNGV. V was clipped by 2 bases and J by 9 bases, with 8 bases between them. The full variable domain, with the rest looked up from reference TRBV11-2 and TRBJ2-7, is EAGVAQSPRYKIIEKRQSVAFWCNPISGHATLYWYQQILGQGPKLLIQFQNNGVVDDSQLPKDRFSAERLKGVDSTLKIQPAKLEDSAVYLCASSLSTGQYFGPGTRLTVT.

CDR3 coding DNA: TGTGCCACCAGTCGGGACAGGGAGTTAAAAGCTTTCTTT. Protein: CATSRDRELKAFF. The chain recombines TRBV24-1 with TRBJ1-1; 9 bases match TRBD1. Per germline, CDR1 KGHDR and CDR2 SFDVKD. The trim removed 6 bases at V and 9 bases at J, leaving 7 bases unmatched. CDR3 length equals 13 residues.

The CDR3 sequence: CASSYSTGGSTDTQYF. CDR3 DNA: TGTGCCAGCAGTTACTCTACCGGGGGAAGCACAGATACGCAGTATTTT. The J gene is TRBJ2-3, the V gene TRBV6-5, with D possibly matching TRBD2 (6 bases). This CDR3 is built from 16 residues. V lost 0 bases, J lost 0 bases, and 10 bases lay in between. Looked up from germline, CDR1 is MNHEY and CDR2 is SVGAGI.